This T cell receptor beta chain emerged from a study of T-cell memory formation after mild COVID-19. Study results and caveats: Cross-reactive memory seemingly joined, as some responding clones were found in pre-infection memory. For second-wave clones that peaked at day 37, SARS-CoV-2 specificity went unverified.

TCR alpha and TCR beta cDNA libraries carrying sample barcodes and UMIs came from 5'RACE with constant-segment primers. One entry per CDR3 protein, called by TCRdb with MiXCR from the 5' RACE reads. The data contain about 180,000 distinct CDR3 sequences, around 16% of them singletons. Trimming took off 1 base at V and 3 bases at J, with 13 bases between the two ends. This CDR3 contains 16 residues. The germline V gene encodes CDR1 SGHRS and CDR2 YFSETQ. Note on this clonotype: Its target is not known.

The specimen sequenced was PBMCs or a T cell subset sorted from them (not recorded which). This sequence originates from an adult woman who had mild COVID-19 (a few samples of this study predate the infection). Cell type and time point are not known. V is TRBV5-1 and J is TRBJ2-2; maybe TRBD1 (7 bases). The CDR3 DNA follows: TGCGCCAGCAGCTTGCAGGGGGGCATGGACACCGGGGAGCTGTTTTTT. Translated, it gives CASSLQGGMDTGELFF.